These 14 T cell receptor beta chains share one sample of origin, sequenced in a study of cytomegalovirus exposure and HLA in healthy donors. The PCR employed 60 Vbeta primers together with 13 Jbeta primers. Some clones are missing from TCRdb's copy, which holds only in-frame ones; the method was immunoSEQ multiplex PCR. The table shows approximately 140,000 clones, with roughly four fifths occurring only once. The material sequenced was PBMCs. Source of these receptors: a female donor in good health and CMV-seronegative.

This clone was seen a few times. V usage is TRBV5-1 and J usage is TRBJ2-1; 10 nucleotides line up with TRBD1. The V segment lost 8 bases and the J segment 9 bases; nucleotides outside the gene matches: 11. This CDR3 is 14 amino acids long. Looked up from germline, CDR1 is SGHRS and CDR2 is YFSETQ. CDR3 sequence reads: CASTLDRGHGEQFF. In nucleotides, the CDR3 is TGCGCCAGTACACTTGACAGGGGGCATGGTGAGCAGTTCTTC. The full variable domain, its missing parts supplied by reference TRBV5-1 and TRBJ2-1, is KAGVTQTPRYLIKTRGQQVTLSCSPISGHRSVSWYQQTPGQGLQFLFEYFSETQRNKGNFPGRFSGRQFSNSRSEMNVSTLELGDSALYLCASTLDRGHGEQFFGPGTRLTVL.

The chain is built from TRBV13 and TRBJ2-7, with D tentatively TRBD1 (6 bases). The CDR3 has 17 residues. Germline V gene sequence: CDR1 PRHDT, CDR2 FYEKMQ (reference sequence). The V end lost 3 bases, the J end lost 2 bases, and 20 bases lay between the germline ends. The CDR3 sequence is CASSFRDKSPEPYEQYF. CDR3 coding DNA: TGTGCCAGCAGCTTCCGGGACAAATCCCCGGAGCCCTACGAGCAGTACTTC.

This clone was found a few times. The chain combines TRBV30 with TRBJ2-7; 10 positions match TRBD2. The CDR3 is made up of 14 amino acids. J was trimmed by 9 bases and V by 0 bases; bases with no gene match: 8. Looked up from germline, CDR1 is GTSNPN and CDR2 is SVGIG (reference sequence). CDR3 sequence reads: CAWSVRLAGDGQYF. In nucleotides, the CDR3 is TGTGCCTGGAGTGTAAGGCTAGCGGGAGACGGGCAGTACTTC.

The genes are TRBV7-2 and TRBJ2-7; the match to TRBD1 covers 9 bases. The J segment lost 4 bases and the V segment lost 3 bases, leaving 4 bases of the junction unmatched. The germline V gene has CDR1 SGHTA and CDR2 FQGNSA. The CDR3 totals 14 residues. The CDR3 DNA reads as TGTGCCAGCAGCTTGGGACAGGGTTTTTACGAGCAGTACTTC. This codes for CASSLGQGFYEQYF.

This rearrangement joins TRBV27 to TRBJ2-6; D might be TRBD2 (5 bases). Trimming removed 4 bases from V and 2 bases from J, with 6 bases in between. The CDR3 is made up of 14 amino acids. CDR1 MNHEY and CDR2 SMNVEV come from the germline V gene (reference sequence). CDR3 protein: CASSSTTGANVLTF. The CDR3 DNA sequence: TGTGCCAGCAGTTCGACTACTGGGGCCAACGTCCTGACTTTC.

V is TRBV5-1 and J is TRBJ1-1, with D possibly matching TRBD1 (5 bases). This CDR3 comprises 18 residues. The V end lost 5 bases, the J end lost 0 bases, and 23 bases lay between the germline ends. Germline assignment: CDR1 SGHRS and CDR2 YFSETQ. The CDR3 coding sequence is TGCGCCAGCAGGACGGGACTGCCGATAATGGGGATGAACACTGAAGCTTTCTTT. Amino acid sequence: CASRTGLPIMGMNTEAFF.

This clone appeared a few times. This sequence joins TRBV18 and TRBJ1-4, with D tentatively TRBD1 (6 bases). Germline V gene sequence: CDR1 KGHSH, CDR2 LQKENI. The CDR3 covers 17 residues. Trimming took off 0 bases at V and 6 bases at J, with 17 bases between the two ends. The CDR3 sequence: CASSPPLGQGLDEKLFF. CDR3 in DNA: TGTGCCAGCTCACCACCTCTGGGGCAGGGGCTCGATGAAAAACTGTTTTTT.

The gene calls are TRBV19 and TRBJ1-5, with no clear D. CDR1 is LNHDA, CDR2 SQIVND, per germline (reference sequence). V was trimmed by 5 bases and J by 4 bases, leaving 15 bases between them. The CDR3 length is 15 residues. CDR3 loop: CASSYIPSRNQPQHF. In DNA form, the CDR3 reads TGTGCCAGTAGTTATATCCCCTCGAGGAATCAGCCCCAGCATTTT.

The V gene is TRBV5-1, the J gene TRBJ2-7, with 9 bases identical to TRBD1. The CDR3 sequence is 14 residues long. Germline V gene lookup returns CDR1 SGHRS and CDR2 YFSETQ. V trimming: 6 bases; J trimming: 6 bases; junction bases outside the gene matches: 10. The CDR3 nucleotides are TGCGCCAGCACGCCTTGGGACAGGGCTCGCGAGCAGTACTTC. Translating it yields CASTPWDRAREQYF.

This clone was seen more than once but under ten times. The gene calls are TRBV10-2 and TRBJ2-1; 7 bases fit TRBD2. Germline V lookup: CDR1 WSHSY, CDR2 SAAADI. This CDR3 region has 14 residues. After removal of 6 bases from V and 5 bases from J, the junction contained 7 bases not matched to a gene. The CDR3 bases are TGCGCCAGCAGGCGGGCGGGGGTAAACAATGAGCAGTTCTTC. As protein: CASRRAGVNNEQFF.

Only a few counts were recorded for this clone. In nucleotides, the CDR3 is TGTGCCAGTAGTCTCCTGGCCACCGGGGAGCTGTTTTTT. It translates to CASSLLATGELFF. The chain is built from TRBV19 and TRBJ2-2; D call uncertain. CDR3 length equals 13 residues. The V end lost 5 bases, the J end lost 4 bases, and 8 bases lay between the germline ends. The germline V gene has CDR1 LNHDA and CDR2 SQIVND (reference sequence).

The gene calls are TRBV5-4 and TRBJ2-5; 9 bases line up with TRBD1. Trimming cost V 1 base and J 5 bases; bases outside gene matches: 6. The V gene's germline CDR1 is SGHNT and CDR2 YYREEE (reference sequence). This CDR3 contains 15 residues. The CDR3 DNA follows: TGTGCCAGCAGCTTGCCCCGACAGGGGGGGGAGACCCAGTACTTC. It is translated as CASSLPRQGGETQYF. Supplemented by reference TRBV5-4 and TRBJ2-5, the full variable domain reads ETGVTQSPTHLIKTRGQQVTLRCSSQSGHNTVSWYQQALGQGPQFIFQYYREEENGRGNFPPRFSGLQFPNYSSELNVNALELDDSALYLCASSLPRQGGETQYFGPGTRLLVL.

This clone was detected only once. The J gene is TRBJ1-2, the V gene TRBV2; 7 bases fit TRBD1. V lost 3 bases and J lost 4; bases outside the gene matches: 8. Germline values: CDR1 SNHLY, CDR2 FYNNEI. The CDR3 loop spans 15 amino acids. The CDR3 region has the DNA TGTGCCAGCAGTGAGGGACAGTCCCTCCTCTATGGCTACACCTTC. Translation gives CASSEGQSLLYGYTF.

J is TRBJ2-5 and V is TRBV9, with D possibly TRBD1 on 5 matching bases. CDR1 and CDR2 from the germline V gene are SGDLS and YYNGEE. V dropped 0 bases and J dropped 11 bases, with 20 bases sitting between them. The CDR3 has 15 amino acids. As DNA, the CDR3 is TGTGCCAGCAGCGTAGGGAGACAGACCTACGGAGAGCAGTACTTC. It encodes CASSVGRQTYGEQYF.